This note documents a single T cell receptor beta chain sequence. The sample is drawn from a study of shared clonotypes between healthy human individuals. Unmatched junction bases numbered 5, after V lost 6 bases and J lost 5 bases. The CDR3 loop spans 13 amino acids. CDR1 is SEHNR, CDR2 FQNEAQ, per germline (reference sequence). CD4+ cells were split into CD45RA+ naive and CD45RA-negative memory subsets. TCRdb keeps only in-frame clones here, not all; method: immunoSEQ multiplex PCR. The sample consists of approximately 2.3 million clones, roughly 93% of them appearing once. The receptor was isolated from a man between 18 and 29 years old in good health. Some clones in this sample may be carry-over from other donors' samples. The chain links TRBV7-9 to TRBJ2-5, with 8 bases identical to TRBD2. The sample consisted of naive CD4+ T cells from PBMCs. Subset here: CD45RA+ positively selected. CDR3 nucleotide sequence: TGTGCCAGCAGAAGCGGGGGCTGGGAGACCCAGTACTTC. Translating it yields CASRSGGWETQYF.